Below are 2 T cell receptor beta chains sequenced from a single sample in a study of T cell responses to AZD1222 COVID-19 vaccine (dated by TCRdb to 2020 to 2023). Explained via the paper, the time point label denotes: baseline before first vaccination. Libraries came from the immunoSEQ multiplex PCR assay. As stored in TCRdb, this immuneACCESS dataset retains in-frame rearrangements with V and J assigned. A fraction of the clones does not appear; measured against another copy, unresolved V genes explain less than half of the discrepancy, and the remainder lacks a known reason. Across this sample there are approximately 130,000 clones, with 85% to 90% seen only once. The ten largest clones capture under 35% of the sample. The sequences come from peripheral blood, collected on day 0 of AZD1222 vaccination. These receptors were taken from an adult in good health.

V gene TRBV10-2 combines with J gene TRBJ1-1; 7 nucleotides match TRBD1. The CDR3 covers 16 residues. The V gene's germline CDR1 is WSHSY and CDR2 SAAADI. The V and J ends lost 7 bases and 0 bases, in that order; junction bases with no gene match: 11. DNA for the CDR3: TGCGCCAGCACCCCTTCAGGGGGGCGGATGAACACTGAAGCTTTCTTT. Translation: CASTPSGGRMNTEAFF.

The V and J genes are TRBV10-3 and TRBJ1-1; D remains unclear. The CDR3 totals 13 residues. Trimming removed 4 bases at V and 1 base at J, with 7 bases between. CDR1 and CDR2 from the germline V gene are ENHRY and SYGVKD. CDR3 DNA sequence: TGTGCCATCAGTGTCCGGGCGAACACTGAAGCTTTCTTT. Its translation: CAISVRANTEAFF.